This is a list of T cell receptor beta chains from one sample in a study of T cell repertoires in cytomegalovirus infection. TCRdb recomputed calls from the reads with MiXCR, one row per CDR3 protein. This sample has about 920,000 distinct CDR3 sequences, with less than 35% found just once. No cognate antigen is known for these TCRs. The sequenced sample was cultured CD8+ T cells from PBMCs, obtained from culture after CMV antigen stimulation. Receptor source: a human donor in good health (CMV status not recorded). Some clones in this sample may be carry-over from other donors' samples. Both conserved end residues are part of each CDR3. The D gene is left open where the match is weak. Clone size, where shown, is once, few, many, or a class for clones that have expanded.

abundance: -
j_gene: TRBJ1-2
len: 17
v_gene: TRBV2
d_gene: -
CDR3aa: CASSGPRDSFGGYGYTF
CDR3nt: TGTGCCAGCAGTGGCCCCCGGGACTCCTTCGGCGGCTATGGCTACACCTTC

abundance: few
j_gene: TRBJ2-1
len: 15
v_gene: TRBV6-5
d_gene: -
CDR3aa: CASGPTIVVRNEQFF
CDR3nt: TGTGCCAGCGGCCCCACGATTGTGGTTCGCAATGAGCAGTTCTTC

abundance: -
j_gene: TRBJ1-5
len: 14
v_gene: TRBV7-6
d_gene: TRBD1
CDR3aa: CASSRDRGHQPQHF
CDR3nt: TGTGCCAGCAGCCGGGACAGGGGGCATCAGCCCCAGCATTTT

abundance: -
j_gene: TRBJ1-5
len: 14
v_gene: TRBV27
d_gene: -
CDR3aa: CASVGHGTNQPQHF
CDR3nt: TGTGCCAGCGTGGGACATGGAACTAATCAGCCCCAGCATTTT

abundance: -
j_gene: TRBJ1-2
len: 14
v_gene: TRBV27
d_gene: -
CDR3aa: CASSFSGELGGYTF
CDR3nt: TGTGCCAGCAGTTTTTCTGGAGAGCTAGGTGGCTACACCTTC

abundance: few
j_gene: TRBJ2-1
len: 16
v_gene: TRBV6-2/TRBV6-3
d_gene: TRBD1
CDR3aa: CASSSIGTGVYNEQFF
CDR3nt: TGTGCCAGCAGCTCGATCGGGACAGGGGTTTACAATGAGCAGTTCTTC

abundance: -
j_gene: TRBJ2-3
len: 13
v_gene: TRBV11-2
d_gene: -
CDR3aa: CASWGGSLDTQYF
CDR3nt: TGTGCCAGCTGGGGTGGTAGCTTGGATACGCAGTATTTT

abundance: -
j_gene: TRBJ2-2
len: 14
v_gene: TRBV4-1
d_gene: -
CDR3aa: CASSQKRSAGELFF
CDR3nt: TGTGCCAGCAGCCAGAAACGGAGTGCCGGGGAGCTGTTTTTT

abundance: few
j_gene: TRBJ1-2
len: 16
v_gene: TRBV7-6
d_gene: -
CDR3aa: CASSLARGASNYGYTF
CDR3nt: TGTGCCAGCAGCTTAGCACGGGGGGCCAGTAACTATGGCTACACCTTC

abundance: many
j_gene: TRBJ1-2
len: 19
v_gene: TRBV7-2
d_gene: -
CDR3aa: CASSLNVRVRDVTGYGYTF
CDR3nt: TGTGCCAGCAGCTTAAATGTTAGGGTACGGGACGTTACGGGCTATGGCTACACCTTC

abundance: few
j_gene: TRBJ2-1
len: 19
v_gene: TRBV28
d_gene: -
CDR3aa: CASSFFPETPVGLYNEQFF
CDR3nt: TGTGCCAGCAGTTTTTTTCCTGAAACCCCGGTTGGCCTGTACAATGAGCAGTTCTTC

abundance: many
j_gene: TRBJ2-7
len: 14
v_gene: TRBV12-3/TRBV12-4
d_gene: -
CDR3aa: CASSFSGRPYEQYF
CDR3nt: TGTGCCAGCAGTTTTTCGGGGAGACCCTACGAGCAGTACTTC

abundance: many
j_gene: TRBJ2-3
len: 15
v_gene: TRBV28
d_gene: TRBD1
CDR3aa: CASSLVRGRGDTQYF
CDR3nt: TGTGCCAGCAGTTTAGTCAGGGGGCGCGGAGATACGCAGTATTTT

abundance: few
j_gene: TRBJ2-5
len: 16
v_gene: TRBV27
d_gene: -
CDR3aa: CASSPMARRLLETQYF
CDR3nt: TGTGCCAGCAGTCCCATGGCTAGGCGCTTGTTGGAGACCCAGTACTTC

abundance: -
j_gene: TRBJ2-7
len: 14
v_gene: TRBV13
d_gene: -
CDR3aa: CASSLKGSSYEQYF
CDR3nt: TGTGCCAGCAGCTTAAAGGGGAGCTCCTACGAGCAGTACTTC

abundance: few
j_gene: TRBJ2-1
len: 13
v_gene: TRBV6-2/TRBV6-3
d_gene: -
CDR3aa: CASRAGGDNEQFF
CDR3nt: TGTGCCAGCAGGGCCGGGGGAGACAATGAGCAGTTCTTC

abundance: few
j_gene: TRBJ2-2
len: 14
v_gene: TRBV15
d_gene: -
CDR3aa: CATSRDGGLSELFF
CDR3nt: TGTGCCACCAGCAGAGATGGCGGGCTGTCGGAGCTGTTTTTT

abundance: -
j_gene: TRBJ2-3
len: 15
v_gene: TRBV4-1
d_gene: TRBD1
CDR3aa: CASSPRGSSTDTQYF
CDR3nt: TGTGCCAGCAGCCCCAGGGGGTCTAGCACAGATACGCAGTATTTT

abundance: -
j_gene: TRBJ1-1
len: 14
v_gene: TRBV20-1
d_gene: TRBD1
CDR3aa: CSARLPGGDTEAFF
CDR3nt: TGCAGTGCTAGATTGCCAGGGGGGGACACTGAAGCTTTCTTT

abundance: few
j_gene: TRBJ2-5
len: 13
v_gene: TRBV12-3/TRBV12-4
d_gene: -
CDR3aa: CASSSMGQETQYF
CDR3nt: TGTGCCAGCAGTTCGATGGGACAAGAGACCCAGTACTTC

abundance: few
j_gene: TRBJ2-1
len: 19
v_gene: TRBV11-1
d_gene: TRBD2
CDR3aa: CASSLIGIAGAGSYNEQFF
CDR3nt: TGTGCCAGCAGCTTAATCGGTATAGCGGGGGCCGGATCCTACAATGAGCAGTTCTTC

abundance: -
j_gene: TRBJ1-2
len: 10
v_gene: TRBV7-3
d_gene: -
CDR3aa: CASTLTDPLF
CDR3nt: TGTGCCAGCACCCTGACAGATCCACTCTTC

abundance: -
j_gene: TRBJ1-1
len: 17
v_gene: TRBV5-6
d_gene: -
CDR3aa: CASSLWSGGIPNTEAFF
CDR3nt: TGTGCCAGCAGCTTGTGGTCGGGGGGGATACCGAACACTGAAGCTTTCTTT

abundance: few
j_gene: TRBJ1-2
len: 20
v_gene: TRBV6-2/TRBV6-3
d_gene: -
CDR3aa: CASSYERSGPPTYRGTGYTF
CDR3nt: TGTGCCAGCAGTTACGAGCGGTCAGGACCTCCGACTTACCGAGGGACTGGCTACACCTTC

abundance: -
j_gene: TRBJ2-3
len: 15
v_gene: TRBV19
d_gene: TRBD1
CDR3aa: CASSIWDSGTDTQYF
CDR3nt: TGTGCCAGTAGTATCTGGGACAGCGGCACAGATACGCAGTATTTT

abundance: -
j_gene: TRBJ2-2
len: 16
v_gene: TRBV4-2
d_gene: TRBD2
CDR3aa: CASSSSGGANYRELFF
CDR3nt: TGTGCCAGCAGCAGTAGCGGGGGGGCCAACTATAGGGAGCTGTTTTTT

abundance: -
j_gene: TRBJ1-5
len: 14
v_gene: TRBV27
d_gene: -
CDR3aa: CASSLLGGDQPQHF
CDR3nt: TGTGCCAGCAGTTTATTGGGGGGGGATCAGCCCCAGCATTTT

abundance: -
j_gene: TRBJ2-5
len: 16
v_gene: TRBV9
d_gene: TRBD2
CDR3aa: CASSVELAGEQETQYF
CDR3nt: TGTGCCAGCAGCGTAGAACTAGCGGGGGAGCAAGAGACCCAGTACTTC

abundance: -
j_gene: TRBJ1-1
len: 17
v_gene: TRBV4-1
d_gene: -
CDR3aa: CASSQEAAGGLYTEAFF
CDR3nt: TGCGCCAGCAGCCAAGAGGCTGCGGGGGGGCTGTACACTGAAGCTTTCTTT

abundance: -
j_gene: TRBJ2-1
len: 13
v_gene: TRBV24-1
d_gene: -
CDR3aa: CATSDPGVNEQFF
CDR3nt: TGTGCCACCAGTGACCCAGGGGTCAATGAGCAGTTCTTC

abundance: -
j_gene: TRBJ2-7
len: 15
v_gene: TRBV27
d_gene: TRBD1
CDR3aa: CASSREKTGKYEQYF
CDR3nt: TGTGCCAGCAGCCGAGAGAAGACAGGGAAATACGAGCAGTACTTC

abundance: -
j_gene: TRBJ2-1
len: 17
v_gene: TRBV7-3
d_gene: -
CDR3aa: CASRGSRTSDIYNEQFF
CDR3nt: TGTGCCAGCAGGGGGTCGAGGACAAGCGATATTTACAATGAGCAGTTCTTC

abundance: -
j_gene: TRBJ2-2
len: 15
v_gene: TRBV20-1
d_gene: -
CDR3aa: CSARRGRLYTGELFF
CDR3nt: TGCAGTGCTAGACGGGGGCGCCTGTACACCGGGGAGCTGTTTTTT

abundance: -
j_gene: TRBJ2-1
len: 18
v_gene: TRBV4-3
d_gene: -
CDR3aa: CASSQDLTGGRTYNEQFF
CDR3nt: TGCGCCAGCAGCCAAGATTTGACGGGGGGCCGGACCTACAATGAGCAGTTCTTC

abundance: -
j_gene: TRBJ2-1
len: 14
v_gene: TRBV2
d_gene: -
CDR3aa: CASTDGSHANEQFF
CDR3nt: TGTGCCAGCACGGACGGATCCCACGCCAATGAGCAGTTCTTC

abundance: -
j_gene: TRBJ1-6
len: 14
v_gene: TRBV6-5
d_gene: -
CDR3aa: CASSYSEGGSPLHF
CDR3nt: TGTGCCAGCAGTTACTCGGAGGGGGGTTCACCCCTCCACTTT

abundance: -
j_gene: TRBJ2-3
len: 16
v_gene: TRBV7-9
d_gene: TRBD1
CDR3aa: CASSTLGRGQSDTQYF
CDR3nt: TGTGCCAGCAGCACCCTGGGCAGGGGGCAATCAGATACGCAGTATTTT

abundance: many
j_gene: TRBJ2-2
len: 17
v_gene: TRBV7-6
d_gene: TRBD1
CDR3aa: CASSSESQGAGIGELFF
CDR3nt: TGTGCCAGCAGCTCCGAGAGTCAGGGGGCAGGTATCGGGGAGCTGTTTTTT

abundance: -
j_gene: TRBJ2-5
len: 17
v_gene: TRBV6-2/TRBV6-3
d_gene: TRBD2
CDR3aa: CASSYFDVAGPVETQYF
CDR3nt: TGTGCCAGCAGTTACTTCGATGTAGCGGGGCCTGTAGAGACCCAGTACTTC

abundance: -
j_gene: TRBJ1-2
len: 17
v_gene: TRBV7-6
d_gene: -
CDR3aa: CASSPNARGVGGNGYTF
CDR3nt: TGTGCCAGCAGCCCTAACGCCAGGGGCGTAGGGGGTAATGGCTACACCTTC

abundance: -
j_gene: TRBJ1-1
len: 14
v_gene: TRBV7-4
d_gene: TRBD1
CDR3aa: CASSEGQQNTEAFF
CDR3nt: TGTGCCAGCAGCGAGGGACAGCAAAACACTGAAGCTTTCTTT

abundance: few
j_gene: TRBJ2-1
len: 14
v_gene: TRBV6-5
d_gene: -
CDR3aa: CASSLGGGLGEQFF
CDR3nt: TGTGCCAGCAGTTTGGGGGGGGGCTTGGGTGAGCAGTTCTTC

abundance: -
j_gene: TRBJ2-5
len: 12
v_gene: TRBV10-3
d_gene: -
CDR3aa: CAIMDSQETQYF
CDR3nt: TGTGCCATTATGGACAGTCAAGAGACCCAGTACTTC

abundance: few
j_gene: TRBJ1-5
len: 12
v_gene: TRBV12-3/TRBV12-4
d_gene: -
CDR3aa: CASRGIDQPQHF
CDR3nt: TGTGCCAGCAGGGGCATTGATCAGCCCCAGCATTTT

abundance: few
j_gene: TRBJ1-4
len: 15
v_gene: TRBV27
d_gene: -
CDR3aa: CASSILQGNNEKLFF
CDR3nt: TGTGCCAGCAGTATCCTACAGGGCAATAATGAAAAACTGTTTTTT

abundance: -
j_gene: TRBJ1-2
len: 14
v_gene: TRBV7-9
d_gene: TRBD1
CDR3aa: CASSSPDREDGYTF
CDR3nt: TGTGCCAGCAGCTCTCCGGACAGGGAGGATGGCTACACCTTC

abundance: -
j_gene: TRBJ1-4
len: 15
v_gene: TRBV20-1
d_gene: -
CDR3aa: CSAKSTSHSLEKLFF
CDR3nt: TGCAGTGCAAAATCGACGAGTCACTCCCTTGAAAAACTGTTTTTT